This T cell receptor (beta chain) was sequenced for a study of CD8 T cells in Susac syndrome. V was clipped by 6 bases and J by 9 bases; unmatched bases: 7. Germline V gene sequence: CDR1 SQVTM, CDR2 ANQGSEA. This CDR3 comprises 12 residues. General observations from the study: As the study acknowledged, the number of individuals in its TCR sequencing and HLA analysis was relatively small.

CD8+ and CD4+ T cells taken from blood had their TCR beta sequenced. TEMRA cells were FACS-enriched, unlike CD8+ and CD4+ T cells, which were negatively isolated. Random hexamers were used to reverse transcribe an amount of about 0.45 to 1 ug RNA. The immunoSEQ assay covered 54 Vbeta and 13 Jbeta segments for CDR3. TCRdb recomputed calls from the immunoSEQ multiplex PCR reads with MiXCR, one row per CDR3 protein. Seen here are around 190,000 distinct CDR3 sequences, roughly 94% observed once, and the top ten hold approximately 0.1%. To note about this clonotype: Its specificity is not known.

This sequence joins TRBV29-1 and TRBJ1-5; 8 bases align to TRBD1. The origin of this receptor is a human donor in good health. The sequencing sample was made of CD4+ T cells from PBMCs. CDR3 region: CSVLDRGRPQHF. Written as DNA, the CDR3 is TGCAGCGTGCTCGACAGGGGCCGGCCCCAGCATTTT.